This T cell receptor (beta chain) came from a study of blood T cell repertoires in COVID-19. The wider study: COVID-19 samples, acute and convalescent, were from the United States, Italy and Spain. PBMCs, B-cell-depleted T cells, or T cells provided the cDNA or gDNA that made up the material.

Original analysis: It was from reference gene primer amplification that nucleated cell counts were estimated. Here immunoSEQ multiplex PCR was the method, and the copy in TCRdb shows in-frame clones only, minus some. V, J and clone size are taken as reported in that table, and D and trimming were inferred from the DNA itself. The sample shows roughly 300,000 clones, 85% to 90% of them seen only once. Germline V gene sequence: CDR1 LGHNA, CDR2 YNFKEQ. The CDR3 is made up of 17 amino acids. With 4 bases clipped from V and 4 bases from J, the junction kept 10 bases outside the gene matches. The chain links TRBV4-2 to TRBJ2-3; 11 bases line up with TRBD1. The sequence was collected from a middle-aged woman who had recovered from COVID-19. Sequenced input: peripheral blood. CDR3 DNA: TGTGCCAGCAGCCGAAAAGGGACAGGGGGTCGGGCAGATACGCAGTATTTT. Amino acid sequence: CASSRKGTGGRADTQYF.